The rows below give T cell receptor beta chains drawn from one sample of a study of T-cell memory formation after mild COVID-19. TCRdb re-called the 5' RACE reads with MiXCR, one entry per CDR3 protein. The table includes a few hundred thousand distinct CDR3 sequences, 16% detected once. The specimen sequenced was PBMCs or a T cell subset sorted from them (not recorded which). The receptors come from a man aged 18 to 29 who had mild COVID-19 (a few samples of this study predate the infection). Cell type and time point are not known. CDR3s include the opening cysteine and the closing phenylalanine or tryptophan. A D gene is named only where the DNA matches it firmly. Expanded clones are given a class, and other clones once, few, many or no size at all.

CDR3 DNA	CDR3 protein	V gene	clone size	D gene	J gene
TGTGCCAGCAGCCGAGAAAGGGGTGAGACCCAGTACTTC	CASSRERGETQYF	TRBV5-5	few	.	TRBJ2-5
TGTGCCAGCGTCTTTTCCTCGGGACGAAAGACCGGGGAGCTGTTTTTT	CASVFSSGRKTGELFF	TRBV7-2	.	.	TRBJ2-2
TGTGCCAGCAGTTTGGCACCCGGGACCCTCCCAGGGGTGGAGCAGTTCTTC	CASSLAPGTLPGVEQFF	TRBV12-3/TRBV12-4	.	.	TRBJ2-1
TGTGCCAGCAGTACGGACGGAAATTCACCCCTCCACTTT	CASSTDGNSPLHF	TRBV6-2/TRBV6-3	once	.	TRBJ1-6
TGCGCCAGCAGCCAAGAGCCGGGACAGGGTATCACCGGGGAGCTGTTTTTT	CASSQEPGQGITGELFF	TRBV4-1	few	TRBD1	TRBJ2-2
TGCGCCAGCAGCCAAGAGGCAGGTGGTCAGCCCCAGCATTTT	CASSQEAGGQPQHF	TRBV4-1	few	.	TRBJ1-5
TGTGCCAGCAGCCACATGACAGGGTTCGAAGTCGATTCACCCCTCCACTTT	CASSHMTGFEVDSPLHF	TRBV7-9	few	TRBD1	TRBJ1-6
TGTGCCAGCAGCGCCCGCGGGGGGGGGGCTCCTTTATACACCGGGGAGCTGTTTTTT	CASSARGGGAPLYTGELFF	TRBV11-2	.	TRBD2	TRBJ2-2
TGTGCCAGCAGCCCGGGGGACGACAGCGACTCTACTGAAGCTTTCTTT	CASSPGDDSDSTEAFF	TRBV7-9	.	.	TRBJ1-1
TGTGCCAGCAGCCAAATCGACCTGGGCGAGCAGTTCTTC	CASSQIDLGEQFF	TRBV7-9	few	.	TRBJ2-1
TGTGCCAGCAGAGCACTCAGCTCCTACAATGAGCAGTTCTTC	CASRALSSYNEQFF	TRBV9	.	.	TRBJ2-1
TGTGCCAGTATACAGGTAGCCCCAAGGAGTGAAGCTTTCTTT	CASIQVAPRSEAFF	TRBV19	few	.	TRBJ1-1
TGTGCCAGCAGTGGACAGGGGGCTCATGAGCAGTTCTTC	CASSGQGAHEQFF	TRBV6-5	many	TRBD1	TRBJ2-1
TGTGCCAGCAGCGGAACTACAGGAAACACCGGGGAGCTGTTTTTT	CASSGTTGNTGELFF	TRBV7-6	few	.	TRBJ2-2
TGTGCCAGCAGTCTCGAGGGAGGAGAGGCGACCCAGTACTTC	CASSLEGGEATQYF	TRBV25-1	few	.	TRBJ2-5
TGCAGTGCTAGAGATCGTGATCTATCTTTAGATACGCAGTATTTT	CSARDRDLSLDTQYF	TRBV20-1	.	.	TRBJ2-3
TGTGCCAGCAGCCCCAGCTTTCCGCAGTACGCAGATACGCAGTATTTT	CASSPSFPQYADTQYF	TRBV7-9	few	.	TRBJ2-3
TGCGCCAGCAGCTTGGCCCGGACTAGTATAGAGACCCAGTACTTC	CASSLARTSIETQYF	TRBV5-1	few	TRBD2	TRBJ2-5
TGTGCCAGCAGTTACTCGTTAGCGGTCCAGACAGCTTTCTTT	CASSYSLAVQTAFF	TRBV6-5	few	.	TRBJ1-1
TGCGCCAGCAGCAAGGACGCACGACAGACCCCCGGGGAGCTGTTTTTT	CASSKDARQTPGELFF	TRBV5-1	many	.	TRBJ2-2
TGTGCCAGCAGCCCCACTAGCGGGGGTTGGGATGAGCAGTTCTTC	CASSPTSGGWDEQFF	TRBV7-2	.	TRBD2	TRBJ2-1
TGTGCCAGCACCTCCCTGGAACAGGGGTACGAGCAGTACTTC	CASTSLEQGYEQYF	TRBV6-2/TRBV6-3	few	TRBD1	TRBJ2-7
TGTGCTAGTGGGCCGAATCTTGTGGGTGAGCAGTTCTTC	CASGPNLVGEQFF	TRBV12-5	.	.	TRBJ2-1
TGTGCCAGCAGCCCCCGGGACAGGGGCCAAGAGACCCAGTACTTC	CASSPRDRGQETQYF	TRBV7-9	few	TRBD1	TRBJ2-5
TGTGCCAGCAGTTCAGGGGTTCGAACTGAAGCTTTCTTT	CASSSGVRTEAFF	TRBV6-1	few	.	TRBJ1-1
TGTGCCATCAGCCAGGGACTAGCGCCCGATACGCAGTATTTT	CAISQGLAPDTQYF	TRBV10-3	.	TRBD2	TRBJ2-3
TGTGCCAGCAGTTACTCCACCGGGACGCCCGATGGAGGAGGAAAACTGTTTTTT	CASSYSTGTPDGGGKLFF	TRBV6-5	.	.	TRBJ1-4
TGCAGCGTTGGGCTCACTATCGGGGGCCCTTGGTACTTC	CSVGLTIGGPWYF	TRBV29-1	.	.	TRBJ2-7
TGTGCCACCCGGACAGGGAACACTGAAGCTTTCTTT	CATRTGNTEAFF	TRBV6-1	few	TRBD1	TRBJ1-1
TGCGCCAGCAGCATTCAGCGGGGGGGCATCCCAGATACGCAGTATTTT	CASSIQRGGIPDTQYF	TRBV5-1	.	TRBD2	TRBJ2-3
TGTGCCAGCAGCTTAGGGGGGGAAGGGACCCAGTACTTC	CASSLGGEGTQYF	TRBV7-8	.	.	TRBJ2-5
TGTGCCAGCCAATCCACACTACAAGAGACCCAGTACTTC	CASQSTLQETQYF	TRBV18	few	.	TRBJ2-5
TGTGCCAGCAGCTATAGAGGGGAATCACCCCTCCACTTT	CASSYRGESPLHF	TRBV7-2	few	.	TRBJ1-6
TGTGCCAGCAGTCCTCCCTCGGGACTAGCGGGGTATAACACAGATACGCAGTATTTT	CASSPPSGLAGYNTDTQYF	TRBV2	.	TRBD2	TRBJ2-3
TGTGCCAGCAGTTCCCCGCCGGGCACAGATACGCAGTATTTT	CASSSPPGTDTQYF	TRBV6-2/TRBV6-3	.	.	TRBJ2-3
TGTGCCAGCAGCCAAGGGTCCGCTAGCGGGGGGTTAGATACGCAGTATTTT	CASSQGSASGGLDTQYF	TRBV3-1	many	TRBD2	TRBJ2-3
TGTGCCAGCAGGTTGACAGGGGGTGGCTACACCTTC	CASRLTGGGYTF	TRBV12-3/TRBV12-4	once	TRBD1	TRBJ1-2
TGTGCCAGCCAAGGGAACGAGCAGTACTTC	CASQGNEQYF	TRBV10-3	few	.	TRBJ2-7
TGCGCCAGCAGCCAAGATAGGGGGAAAGGGGACTACGGTGAGCAGTTCTTC	CASSQDRGKGDYGEQFF	TRBV4-1	.	.	TRBJ2-1
TGCGCCAGCAGCTCCACCGCCGGGACAGGGCTTTCACCCCTCCACTTT	CASSSTAGTGLSPLHF	TRBV5-1	few	TRBD1	TRBJ1-6
TGCAGTGCTAATCAGGGGATGAATCAGCCCCAGCATTTT	CSANQGMNQPQHF	TRBV20-1	.	.	TRBJ1-5
TGTGCCATCAGCCTCGGGACAAACACCGGGGAGCTGTTTTTT	CAISLGTNTGELFF	TRBV10-3	few	.	TRBJ2-2
TGTGCCAGCAGCTCCGCTAGCGGGGAGCCATACAATGAGCAGTTCTTC	CASSSASGEPYNEQFF	TRBV7-2	many	TRBD2	TRBJ2-1
TGCAGTGCTAGAGATGGACAGTACGAGCAGTACTTC	CSARDGQYEQYF	TRBV20-1	few	.	TRBJ2-7
TGTGCCAGCAGACCGGTGGGAGTCGACAGGGGCGTAATCTCTGGGGCCAACGTCCTGACTTTC	CASRPVGVDRGVISGANVLTF	TRBV27	.	TRBD1	TRBJ2-6
TGCAGTGCTAGAGATCTAGGGAGGGGCAATCAGCCCCAGCATTTT	CSARDLGRGNQPQHF	TRBV20-1	few	.	TRBJ1-5
TGTGCCAGCAGACTAGCGGGGAACACCGGGGAGCTGTTTTTT	CASRLAGNTGELFF	TRBV9	.	TRBD2	TRBJ2-2
TGTGCCAGCAGTTTGGCAGGGGGCTTATTCGAGCAGTACTTC	CASSLAGGLFEQYF	TRBV12-3/TRBV12-4	.	TRBD1	TRBJ2-7
TGTGCCAGCCTCAGGTACCTTGGGGCCAACGTCCTGACTTTC	CASLRYLGANVLTF	TRBV12-3/TRBV12-4	.	.	TRBJ2-6
TGTGCCAGCACTAAGACCCCGACAGGAAAGCTTGAAGCTTTCTTT	CASTKTPTGKLEAFF	TRBV6-5	.	.	TRBJ1-1
TGTGCCAGCAGTCGTCCGGGCGGGGAGCTGTTTTTT	CASSRPGGELFF	TRBV6-2/TRBV6-3	.	.	TRBJ2-2
TGTGCCAGTAGTATAGGTGTCCGGGACAGGGGAAGATCCCAGCATTTT	CASSIGVRDRGRSQHF	TRBV19	few	TRBD1	TRBJ1-5
TGTGCCAGCAGCTCTTCTAGCGGTTATACGCAGTATTTT	CASSSSSGYTQYF	TRBV7-3	.	TRBD2	TRBJ2-3
TGTGCCAGCAGTTACTCCATGGGGGGCCCAAACACTGAAGCTTTCTTT	CASSYSMGGPNTEAFF	TRBV6-5	.	.	TRBJ1-1
TGCGCCAGCAGCTTGCAGGCAGATAGCACAGATACGCAGTATTTT	CASSLQADSTDTQYF	TRBV5-1	.	.	TRBJ2-3